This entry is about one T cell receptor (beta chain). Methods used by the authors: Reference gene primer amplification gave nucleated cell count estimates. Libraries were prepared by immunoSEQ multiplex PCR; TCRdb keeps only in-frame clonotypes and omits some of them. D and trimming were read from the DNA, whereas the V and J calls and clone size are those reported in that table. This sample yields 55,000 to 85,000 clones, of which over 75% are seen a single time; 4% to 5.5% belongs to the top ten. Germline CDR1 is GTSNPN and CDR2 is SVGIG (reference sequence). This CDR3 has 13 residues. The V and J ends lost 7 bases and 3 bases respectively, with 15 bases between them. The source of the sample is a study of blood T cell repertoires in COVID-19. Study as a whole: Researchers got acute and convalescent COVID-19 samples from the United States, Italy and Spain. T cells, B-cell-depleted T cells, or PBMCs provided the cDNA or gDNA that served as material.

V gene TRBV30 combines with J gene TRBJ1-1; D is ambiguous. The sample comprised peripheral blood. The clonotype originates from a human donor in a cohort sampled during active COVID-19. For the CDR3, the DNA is TGTGCCTCTTCAGAAGCGAGGGACACTGAAGCTTTCTTT. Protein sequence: CASSEARDTEAFF.